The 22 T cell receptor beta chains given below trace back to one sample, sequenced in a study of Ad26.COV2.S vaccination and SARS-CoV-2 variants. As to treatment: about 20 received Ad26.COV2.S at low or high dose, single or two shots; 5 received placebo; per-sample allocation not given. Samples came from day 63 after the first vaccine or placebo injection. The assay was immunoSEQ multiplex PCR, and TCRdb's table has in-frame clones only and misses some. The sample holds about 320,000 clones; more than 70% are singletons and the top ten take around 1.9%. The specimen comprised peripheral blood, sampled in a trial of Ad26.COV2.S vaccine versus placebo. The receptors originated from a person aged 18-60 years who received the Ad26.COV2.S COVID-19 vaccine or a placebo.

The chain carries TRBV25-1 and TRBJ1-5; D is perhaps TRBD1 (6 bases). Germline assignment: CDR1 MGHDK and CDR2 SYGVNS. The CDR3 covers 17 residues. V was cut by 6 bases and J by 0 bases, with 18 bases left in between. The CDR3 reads CASSPPGGPYSNQPQHF. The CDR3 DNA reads TGTGCCAGCAGCCCCCCTGGGGGGCCTTATAGCAATCAGCCCCAGCATTTT.

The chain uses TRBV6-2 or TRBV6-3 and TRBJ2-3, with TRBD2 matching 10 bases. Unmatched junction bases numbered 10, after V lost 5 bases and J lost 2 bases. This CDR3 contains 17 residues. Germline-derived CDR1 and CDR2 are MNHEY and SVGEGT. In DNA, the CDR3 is TGTGCCAGCAGTCCCCCCAGGACTAGCGGTATCACAGATACGCAGTATTTT. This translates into CASSPPRTSGITDTQYF.

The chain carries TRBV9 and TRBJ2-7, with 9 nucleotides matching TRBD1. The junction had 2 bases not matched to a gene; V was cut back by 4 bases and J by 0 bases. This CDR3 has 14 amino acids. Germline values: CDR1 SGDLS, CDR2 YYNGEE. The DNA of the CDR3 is TGTGCCAGCAGCTCGGACAGGGGCTCCTACGAGCAGTACTTC. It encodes CASSSDRGSYEQYF.

CDR3 DNA sequence: TGTGCCAGCAGCTCGTATCTAGCGGGGGGGGGCACAGATACGCAGTATTTT. It encodes CASSSYLAGGGTDTQYF. The rearrangement links TRBV5-6 to TRBJ2-3; TRBD2 agrees at 12 bases. V was pared by 3 bases and J by 1 base, with 6 bases of the junction left unmatched. The CDR3 has 17 residues. Germline loops: CDR1 SGHDT, CDR2 YYEEEE.

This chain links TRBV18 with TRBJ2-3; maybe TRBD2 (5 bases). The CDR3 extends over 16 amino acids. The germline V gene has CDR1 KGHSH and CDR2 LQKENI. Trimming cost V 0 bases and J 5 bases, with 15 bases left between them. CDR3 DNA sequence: TGTGCCAGCTCACCACCGCCGGGGATCGGGGTAGATACGCAGTATTTT. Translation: CASSPPPGIGVDTQYF. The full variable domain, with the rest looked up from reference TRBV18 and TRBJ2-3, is NAGVMQNPRHLVRRRGQEARLRCSPMKGHSHVYWYRQLPEEGLKFMVYLQKENIIDESGMPKERFSAEFPKEGPSILRIQQVVRGDSAAYFCASSPPPGIGVDTQYFGPGTRLTVL.

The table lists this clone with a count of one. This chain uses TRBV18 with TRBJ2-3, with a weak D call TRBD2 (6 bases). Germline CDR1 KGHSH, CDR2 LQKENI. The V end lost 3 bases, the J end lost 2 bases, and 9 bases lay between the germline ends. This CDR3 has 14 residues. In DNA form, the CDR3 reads TGTGCCAGCTCACCCAGCGGGCTCACAGATACGCAGTATTTT. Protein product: CASSPSGLTDTQYF. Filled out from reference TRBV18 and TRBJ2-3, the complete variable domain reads NAGVMQNPRHLVRRRGQEARLRCSPMKGHSHVYWYRQLPEEGLKFMVYLQKENIIDESGMPKERFSAEFPKEGPSILRIQQVVRGDSAAYFCASSPSGLTDTQYFGPGTRLTVL.

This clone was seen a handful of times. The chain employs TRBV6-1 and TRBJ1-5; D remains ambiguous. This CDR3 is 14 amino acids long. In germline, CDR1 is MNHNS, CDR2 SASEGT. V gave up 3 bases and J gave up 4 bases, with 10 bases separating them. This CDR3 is CASSENKMNQPQHF. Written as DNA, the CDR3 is TGTGCCAGCAGTGAGAATAAAATGAATCAGCCCCAGCATTTT.

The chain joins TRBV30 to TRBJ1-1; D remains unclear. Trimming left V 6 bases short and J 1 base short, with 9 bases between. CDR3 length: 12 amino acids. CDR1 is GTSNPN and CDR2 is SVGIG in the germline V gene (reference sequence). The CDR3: CACHRPNTEAFF. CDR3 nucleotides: TGTGCCTGCCACCGGCCGAACACTGAAGCTTTCTTT.

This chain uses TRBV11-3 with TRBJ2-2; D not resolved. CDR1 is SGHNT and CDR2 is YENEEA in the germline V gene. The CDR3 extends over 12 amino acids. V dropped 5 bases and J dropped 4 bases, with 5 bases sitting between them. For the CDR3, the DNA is TGTGCCAGCAGCCTTGTCACCGGGGAGCTGTTTTTT. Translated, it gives CASSLVTGELFF.

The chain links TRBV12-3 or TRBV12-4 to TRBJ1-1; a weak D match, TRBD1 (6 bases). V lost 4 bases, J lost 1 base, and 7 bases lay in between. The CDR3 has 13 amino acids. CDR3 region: CASSSQGNTEAFF. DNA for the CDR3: TGTGCCAGCAGTTCACAGGGGAACACTGAAGCTTTCTTT.

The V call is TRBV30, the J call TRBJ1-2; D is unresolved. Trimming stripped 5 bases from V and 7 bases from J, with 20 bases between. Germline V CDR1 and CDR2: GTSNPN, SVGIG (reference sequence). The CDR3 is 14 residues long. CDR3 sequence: CAWGVQRIGFGYTF. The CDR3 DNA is TGTGCCTGGGGGGTACAGCGGATAGGCTTTGGCTACACCTTC.

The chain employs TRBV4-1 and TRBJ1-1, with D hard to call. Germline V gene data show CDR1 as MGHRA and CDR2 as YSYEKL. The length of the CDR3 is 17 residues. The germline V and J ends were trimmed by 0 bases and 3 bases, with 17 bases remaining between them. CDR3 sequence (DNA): TGCGCCAGCAGCCAAGACCGCGAGACCGGGTGGGACACTGAAGCTTTCTTT. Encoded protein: CASSQDRETGWDTEAFF.

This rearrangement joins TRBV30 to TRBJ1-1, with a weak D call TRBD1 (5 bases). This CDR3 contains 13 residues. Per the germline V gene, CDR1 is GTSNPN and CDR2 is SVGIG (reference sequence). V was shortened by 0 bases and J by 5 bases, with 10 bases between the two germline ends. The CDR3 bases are TGTGCCTGGAGTGTGGGGGTTGGAACTGAAGCTTTCTTT. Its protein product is CAWSVGVGTEAFF. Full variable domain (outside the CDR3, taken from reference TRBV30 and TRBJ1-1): SQTIHQWPATLVQPVGSPLSLECTVEGTSNPNLYWYRQAAGRGLQLLFYSVGIGQISSEVPQNLSASRPQDRQFILSSKKLLLSDSGFYLCAWSVGVGTEAFFGQGTRLTVV.

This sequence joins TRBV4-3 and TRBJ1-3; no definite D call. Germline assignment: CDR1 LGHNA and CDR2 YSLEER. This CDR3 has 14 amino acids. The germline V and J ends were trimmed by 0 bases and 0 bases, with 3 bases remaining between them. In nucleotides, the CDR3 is TGCGCCAGCAGCCAAGACCCCTCTGGAAACACCATATATTTT. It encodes CASSQDPSGNTIYF.

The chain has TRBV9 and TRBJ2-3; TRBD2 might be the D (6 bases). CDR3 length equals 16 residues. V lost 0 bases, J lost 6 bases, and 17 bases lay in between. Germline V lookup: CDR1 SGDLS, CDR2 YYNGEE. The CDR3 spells CASSVGRGGRGDTQYF. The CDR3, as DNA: TGTGCCAGCAGCGTAGGAAGGGGAGGTAGAGGGGATACGCAGTATTTT.

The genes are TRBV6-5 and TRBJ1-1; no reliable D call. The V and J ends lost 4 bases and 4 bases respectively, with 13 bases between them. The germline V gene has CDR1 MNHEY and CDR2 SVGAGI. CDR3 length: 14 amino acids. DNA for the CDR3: TGTGCCAGCAGTTCTGGCCCCTGGGGCACTGAAGCTTTCTTT. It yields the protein CASSSGPWGTEAFF.

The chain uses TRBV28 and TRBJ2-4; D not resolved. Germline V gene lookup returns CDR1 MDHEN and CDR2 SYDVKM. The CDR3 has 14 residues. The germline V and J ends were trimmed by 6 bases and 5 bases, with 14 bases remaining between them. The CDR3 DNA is TGTGCCAGCAGACCTAGTGGGGTCGAAAACATTCAGTACTTC. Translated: CASRPSGVENIQYF.

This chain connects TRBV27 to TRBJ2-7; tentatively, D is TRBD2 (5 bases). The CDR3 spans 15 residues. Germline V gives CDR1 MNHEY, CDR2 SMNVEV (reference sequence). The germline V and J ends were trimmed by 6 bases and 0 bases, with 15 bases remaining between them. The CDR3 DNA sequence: TGTGCCAGCAGCGGCGGCCGGAGGAGCTCCTACGAGCAGTACTTC. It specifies CASSGGRRSSYEQYF.

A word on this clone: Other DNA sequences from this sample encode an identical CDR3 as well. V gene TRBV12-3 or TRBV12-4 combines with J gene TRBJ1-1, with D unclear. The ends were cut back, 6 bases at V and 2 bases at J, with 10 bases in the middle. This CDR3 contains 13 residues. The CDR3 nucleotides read TGTGCCAGCAGCTTTGGAATAAACACTGAAGCTTTCTTT. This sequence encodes CASSFGINTEAFF.

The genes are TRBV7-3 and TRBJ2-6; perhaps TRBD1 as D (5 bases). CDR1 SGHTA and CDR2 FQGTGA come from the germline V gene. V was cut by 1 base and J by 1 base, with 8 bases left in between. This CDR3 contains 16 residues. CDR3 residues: CASSLRSGSGANVLTF. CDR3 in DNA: TGTGCCAGCAGCTTAAGGTCAGGGTCTGGGGCCAACGTCCTGACTTTC.

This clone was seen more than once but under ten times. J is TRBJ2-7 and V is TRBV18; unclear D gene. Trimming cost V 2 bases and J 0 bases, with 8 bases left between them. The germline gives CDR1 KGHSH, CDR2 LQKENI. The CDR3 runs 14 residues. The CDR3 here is CASSPAGRSYEQYF. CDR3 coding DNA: TGTGCCAGCTCACCAGCAGGACGCTCCTACGAGCAGTACTTC.

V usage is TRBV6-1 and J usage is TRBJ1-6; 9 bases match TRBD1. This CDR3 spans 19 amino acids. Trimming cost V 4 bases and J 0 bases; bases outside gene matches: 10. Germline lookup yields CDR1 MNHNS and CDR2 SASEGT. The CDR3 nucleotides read TGTGCCAGCAGTGCGGTTGGGACAGGGTTGGGCTCCTATAATTCACCCCTCCACTTT. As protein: CASSAVGTGLGSYNSPLHF.